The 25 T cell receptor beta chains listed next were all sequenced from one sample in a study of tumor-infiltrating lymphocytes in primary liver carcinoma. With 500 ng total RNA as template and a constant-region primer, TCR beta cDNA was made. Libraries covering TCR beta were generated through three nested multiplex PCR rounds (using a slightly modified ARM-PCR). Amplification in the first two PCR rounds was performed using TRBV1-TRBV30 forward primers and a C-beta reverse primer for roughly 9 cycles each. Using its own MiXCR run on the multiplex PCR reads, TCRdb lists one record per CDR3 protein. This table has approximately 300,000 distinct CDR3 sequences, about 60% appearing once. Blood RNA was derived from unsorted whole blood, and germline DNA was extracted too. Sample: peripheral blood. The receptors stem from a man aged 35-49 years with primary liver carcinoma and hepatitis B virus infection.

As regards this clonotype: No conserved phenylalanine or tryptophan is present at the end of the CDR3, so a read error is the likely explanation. The CDR3: CASGLEPSVTDTQYI. In DNA form, the CDR3 reads TGTGCCAGCGGCTTAGAACCGAGCGTCACAGATACGCAGTATATT. The chain uses TRBV11-1 and TRBJ2-3; D is ambiguous. CDR3 length: 15 amino acids. Germline V CDR1 and CDR2: SGHAT, FQDESV (reference sequence).

DNA of the CDR3: TGTGCCAGCTCACCGACGGGACAGTACTACGAGCAGTACTTC. Translated: CASSPTGQYYEQYF. This chain uses TRBV18 with TRBJ2-7; 7 bases line up with TRBD1. J gave up 3 bases and V 3 bases, and 5 bases lay outside the gene matches. This CDR3 region has 14 residues. In germline, CDR1 is KGHSH, CDR2 LQKENI.

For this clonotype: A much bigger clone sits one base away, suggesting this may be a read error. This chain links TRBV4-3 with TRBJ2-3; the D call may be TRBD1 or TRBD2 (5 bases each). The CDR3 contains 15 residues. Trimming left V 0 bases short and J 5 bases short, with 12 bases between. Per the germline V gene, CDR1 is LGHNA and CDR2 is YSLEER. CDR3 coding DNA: TGCGCCAGCAGCCAAGACGCCGGGACCATAGATACGCAGTATTTT. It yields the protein CASSQDAGTIDTQYF.

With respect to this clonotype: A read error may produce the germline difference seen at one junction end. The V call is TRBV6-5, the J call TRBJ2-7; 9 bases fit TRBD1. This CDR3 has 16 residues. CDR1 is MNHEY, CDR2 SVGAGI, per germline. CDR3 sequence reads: CASSYHTGQGGYEHYF. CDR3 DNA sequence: TGTGCCAGCAGTTACCATACGGGACAGGGCGGCTACGAGCATTACTTC.

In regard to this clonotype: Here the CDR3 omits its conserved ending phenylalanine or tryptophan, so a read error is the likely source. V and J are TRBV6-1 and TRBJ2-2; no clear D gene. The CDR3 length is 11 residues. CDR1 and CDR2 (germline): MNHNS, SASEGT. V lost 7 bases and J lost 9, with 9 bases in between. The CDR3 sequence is CASTEAWELFS. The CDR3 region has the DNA TGTGCCAGCACCGAAGCCTGGGAGCTGTTTTCT.

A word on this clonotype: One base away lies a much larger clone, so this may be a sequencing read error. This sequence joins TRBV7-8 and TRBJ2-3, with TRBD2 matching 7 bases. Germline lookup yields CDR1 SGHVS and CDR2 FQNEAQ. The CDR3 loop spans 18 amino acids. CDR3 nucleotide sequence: TGTGCCGGCAGCCCCCTTTTGGGGCGGGAGTTCGGCACAGATACGCAGTATTTT. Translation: CAGSPLLGREFGTDTQYF. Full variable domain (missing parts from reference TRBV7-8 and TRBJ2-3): GAGVSQSPRYKVAKRGQDVALRCDPISGHVSLFWYQQALGQGPEFLTYFQNEAQLDKSGLPSDRFFAERPEGSVSTLKIQRTQQEDSAVYLCAGSPLLGREFGTDTQYFGPGTRLTVL.

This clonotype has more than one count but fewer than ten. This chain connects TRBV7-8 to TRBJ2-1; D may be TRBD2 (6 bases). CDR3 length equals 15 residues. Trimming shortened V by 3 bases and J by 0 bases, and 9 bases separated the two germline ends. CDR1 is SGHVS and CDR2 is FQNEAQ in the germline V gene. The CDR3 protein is CASSFRRGSYNEQFF. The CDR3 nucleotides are TGTGCCAGCAGCTTTAGGAGGGGCTCCTACAATGAGCAGTTCTTC. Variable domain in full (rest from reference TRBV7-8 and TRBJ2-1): GAGVSQSPRYKVAKRGQDVALRCDPISGHVSLFWYQQALGQGPEFLTYFQNEAQLDKSGLPSDRFFAERPEGSVSTLKIQRTQQEDSAVYLCASSFRRGSYNEQFFGPGTRLTVL.

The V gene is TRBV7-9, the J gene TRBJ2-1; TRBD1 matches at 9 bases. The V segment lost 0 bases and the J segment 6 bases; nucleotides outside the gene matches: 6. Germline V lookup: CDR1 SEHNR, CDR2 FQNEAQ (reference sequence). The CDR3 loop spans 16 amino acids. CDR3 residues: CASSLAGWTGANEQFF. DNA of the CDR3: TGTGCCAGCAGCTTAGCGGGTTGGACAGGGGCCAATGAGCAGTTCTTC.

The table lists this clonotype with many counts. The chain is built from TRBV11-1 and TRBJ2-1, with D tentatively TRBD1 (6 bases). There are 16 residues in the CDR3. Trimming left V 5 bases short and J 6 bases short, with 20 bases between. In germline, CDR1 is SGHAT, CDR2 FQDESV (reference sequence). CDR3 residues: CASSHLGRTRGNEQFF. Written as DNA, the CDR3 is TGTGCCAGCAGCCACCTTGGCAGGACCAGGGGCAATGAGCAGTTCTTC.

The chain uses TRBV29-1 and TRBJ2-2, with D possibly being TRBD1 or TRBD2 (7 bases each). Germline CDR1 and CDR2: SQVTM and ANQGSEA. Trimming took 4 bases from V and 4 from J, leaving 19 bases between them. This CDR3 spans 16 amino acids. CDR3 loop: CSVGQGSGASTGELFF. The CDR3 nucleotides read TGCAGCGTTGGACAGGGCAGCGGGGCAAGCACCGGGGAGCTGTTTTTT.

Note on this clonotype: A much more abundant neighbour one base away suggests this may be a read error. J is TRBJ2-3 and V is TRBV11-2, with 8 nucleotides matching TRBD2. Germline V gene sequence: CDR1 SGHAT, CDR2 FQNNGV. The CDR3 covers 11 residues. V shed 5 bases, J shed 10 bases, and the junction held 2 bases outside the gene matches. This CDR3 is CASSTGGAQYF. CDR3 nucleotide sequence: TGTGCCAGCAGCACGGGAGGGGCGCAGTATTTT.

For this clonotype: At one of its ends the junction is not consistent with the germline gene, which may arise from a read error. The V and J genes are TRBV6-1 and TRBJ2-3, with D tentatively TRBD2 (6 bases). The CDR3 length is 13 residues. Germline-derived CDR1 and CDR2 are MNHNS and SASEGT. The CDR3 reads CASIGLYTDTQCF. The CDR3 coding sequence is TGTGCCAGCATTGGACTATACACGGATACGCAGTGTTTT.

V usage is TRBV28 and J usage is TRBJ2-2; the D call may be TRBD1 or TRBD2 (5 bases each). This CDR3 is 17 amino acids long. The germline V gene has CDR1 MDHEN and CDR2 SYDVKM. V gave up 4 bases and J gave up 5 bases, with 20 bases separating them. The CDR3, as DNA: TGTGCCAGCAGTTCCCCTCTCGGGACGGGTCTGACCGGGGAGCTGTTTTTT. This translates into CASSSPLGTGLTGELFF.

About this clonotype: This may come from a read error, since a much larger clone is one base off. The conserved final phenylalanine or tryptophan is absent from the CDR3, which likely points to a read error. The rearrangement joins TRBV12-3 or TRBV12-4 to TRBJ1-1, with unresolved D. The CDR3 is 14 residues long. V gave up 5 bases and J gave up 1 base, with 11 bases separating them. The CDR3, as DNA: TGTGCCAGCAGTCTCCGACGGGAGAACACTGAAGCTTTCATT. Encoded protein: CASSLRRENTEAFI.

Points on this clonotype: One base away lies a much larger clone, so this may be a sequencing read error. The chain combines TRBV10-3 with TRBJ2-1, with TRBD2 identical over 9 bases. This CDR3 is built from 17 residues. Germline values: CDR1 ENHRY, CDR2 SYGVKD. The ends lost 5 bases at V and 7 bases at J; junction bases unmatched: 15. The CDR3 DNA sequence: TGTGCCATCAGTACGGCCCGTACTAGCGGGTGCTCGAATGAGCAGTTCTTC. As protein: CAISTARTSGCSNEQFF.

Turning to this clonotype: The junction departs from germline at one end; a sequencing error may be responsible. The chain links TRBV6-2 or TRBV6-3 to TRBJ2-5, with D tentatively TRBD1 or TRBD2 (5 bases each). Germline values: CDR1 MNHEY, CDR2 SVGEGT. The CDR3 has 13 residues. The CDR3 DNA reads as TGTGCCGGCGCCCGGGACGGCGTAGAGACCCAGAACTTC. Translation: CAGARDGVETQNF.

The CDR3 bases are TGTGCCAGCAGCCACCCTGGACAGGGGGCTTTCTACGAGCAGTACTTC. Amino acids: CASSHPGQGAFYEQYF. J is TRBJ2-7 and V is TRBV6-2 or TRBV6-3; 11 bases align to TRBD1. Per germline, CDR1 MNHEY and CDR2 SVGEGT. The CDR3 runs to 16 residues. The V and J ends lost 6 bases and 3 bases, in that order; junction bases with no gene match: 10.

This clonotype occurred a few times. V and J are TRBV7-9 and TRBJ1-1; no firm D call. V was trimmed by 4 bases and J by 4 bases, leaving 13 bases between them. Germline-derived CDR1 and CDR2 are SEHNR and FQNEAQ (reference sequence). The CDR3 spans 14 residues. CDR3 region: CASSSLPESTEAFF. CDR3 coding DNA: TGTGCCAGCAGCTCCCTCCCAGAGAGCACTGAAGCTTTCTTT.

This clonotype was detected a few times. The CDR3 region has the DNA TGTGCCAGCACCCTCCGGGACAGATCCTACGAGCAGTACTTC. Residues: CASTLRDRSYEQYF. The V call is TRBV28, the J call TRBJ2-7; 7 nucleotides align to TRBD1. Germline V CDR1 and CDR2: MDHEN, SYDVKM. V was pared by 7 bases and J by 1 base, with 7 bases of the junction left unmatched. CDR3 length equals 14 residues.

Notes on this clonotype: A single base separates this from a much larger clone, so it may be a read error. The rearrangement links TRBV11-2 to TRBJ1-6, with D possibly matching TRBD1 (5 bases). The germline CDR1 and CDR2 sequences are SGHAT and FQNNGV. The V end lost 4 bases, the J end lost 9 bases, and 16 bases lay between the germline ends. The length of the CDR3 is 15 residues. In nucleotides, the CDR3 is TGTGCCAGCAGCTGGGTAGCAGGGTCATTTTCACCCCTCCACTTT. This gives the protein CASSWVAGSFSPLHF.

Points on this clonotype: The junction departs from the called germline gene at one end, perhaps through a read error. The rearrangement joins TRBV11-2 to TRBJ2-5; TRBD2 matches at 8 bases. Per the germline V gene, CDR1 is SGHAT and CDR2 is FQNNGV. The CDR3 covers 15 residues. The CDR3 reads CASSPSGAGAETQYF. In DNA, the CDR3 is TGTGCCAGCAGCCCCTCCGGAGCGGGAGCCGAGACCCAGTATTTC.

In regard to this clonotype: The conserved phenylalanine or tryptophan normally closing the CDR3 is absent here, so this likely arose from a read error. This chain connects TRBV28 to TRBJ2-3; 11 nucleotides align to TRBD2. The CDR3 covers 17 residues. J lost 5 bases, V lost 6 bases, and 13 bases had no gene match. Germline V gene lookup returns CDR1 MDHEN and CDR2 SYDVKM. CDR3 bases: TGTGCCAGCAGGACTAGCGGGGCTCTCCTCCTAGGAGATACGCAGTATTCT. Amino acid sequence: CASRTSGALLLGDTQYS.

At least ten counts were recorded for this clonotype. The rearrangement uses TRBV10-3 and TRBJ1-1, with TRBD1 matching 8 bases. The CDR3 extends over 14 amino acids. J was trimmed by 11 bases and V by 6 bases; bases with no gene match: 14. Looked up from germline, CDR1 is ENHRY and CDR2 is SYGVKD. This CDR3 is CAISPGQVGFTAFF. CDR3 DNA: TGTGCCATCAGCCCGGGACAGGTGGGCTTTACGGCTTTCTTT.

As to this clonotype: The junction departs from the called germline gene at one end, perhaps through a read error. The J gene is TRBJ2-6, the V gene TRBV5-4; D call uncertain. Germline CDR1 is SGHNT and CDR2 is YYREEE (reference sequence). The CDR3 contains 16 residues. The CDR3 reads CASSFLQFSGANVLTF. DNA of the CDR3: TGTGCCAGTAGCTTCCTGCAGTTCTCTGGGGCCAACGTCCTGACTTTC.

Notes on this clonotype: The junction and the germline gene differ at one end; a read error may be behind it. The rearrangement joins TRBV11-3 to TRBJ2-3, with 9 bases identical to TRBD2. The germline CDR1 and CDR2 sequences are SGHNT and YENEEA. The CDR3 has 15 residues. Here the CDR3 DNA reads TGTGTCAGCAGCTTTGGTAGCGGGAGTGGCGATACGCAGTATTTT. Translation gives CVSSFGSGSGDTQYF.